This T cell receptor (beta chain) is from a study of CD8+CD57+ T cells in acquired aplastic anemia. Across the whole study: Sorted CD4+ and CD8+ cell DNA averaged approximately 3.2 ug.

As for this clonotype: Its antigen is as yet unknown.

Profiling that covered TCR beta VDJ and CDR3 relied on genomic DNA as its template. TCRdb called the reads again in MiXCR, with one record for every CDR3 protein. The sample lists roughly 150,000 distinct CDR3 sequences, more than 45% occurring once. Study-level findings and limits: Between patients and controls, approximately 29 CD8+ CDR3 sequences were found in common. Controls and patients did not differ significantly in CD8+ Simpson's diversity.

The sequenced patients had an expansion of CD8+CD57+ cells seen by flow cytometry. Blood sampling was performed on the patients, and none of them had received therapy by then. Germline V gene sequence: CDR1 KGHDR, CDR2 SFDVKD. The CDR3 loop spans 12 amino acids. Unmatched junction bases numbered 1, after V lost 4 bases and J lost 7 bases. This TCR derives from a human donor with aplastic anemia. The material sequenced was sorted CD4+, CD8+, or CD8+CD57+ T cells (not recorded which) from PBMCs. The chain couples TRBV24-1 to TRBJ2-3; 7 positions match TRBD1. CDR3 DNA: TGTGCCACCAGTGAACAGGGGAATACGCAGTATTTT. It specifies CATSEQGNTQYF.